What follows are 4 T cell receptor beta chains derived from one specimen sequenced in a study of T cells after yellow fever vaccination. One entry per CDR3 protein results from TCRdb running MiXCR on the 5' RACE reads. The repertoire holds about 500,000 distinct CDR3 sequences, with approximately 16% as singletons. The sequencing used PBMCs, collected roughly 5 days after the first yellow fever vaccination. The receptors shown here come from a man aged 18 to 29 who received the YFV17D yellow fever vaccine.

The J gene is TRBJ2-3, the V gene TRBV7-9; D ambiguous. Germline V gene data show CDR1 as SEHNR and CDR2 as FQNEAQ (reference sequence). V was trimmed by 7 bases and J by 1 base, leaving 9 bases between them. There are 13 residues in the CDR3. The CDR3 DNA sequence: TGTGCCAGCACCCTTATGGGCACAGATACGCAGTATTTT. Its protein product is CASTLMGTDTQYF.

This chain uses TRBV27 with TRBJ1-2; D not certain. Between the trimmed V and J ends, which lost 6 bases and 4 bases, there was a span of 15 bases. Germline loops: CDR1 MNHEY, CDR2 SMNVEV (reference sequence). The CDR3 consists of 14 residues. The chain's CDR3 is CASRAQPKPYGYTF. Written as DNA, the CDR3 is TGTGCCAGCAGGGCCCAACCGAAACCCTATGGCTACACCTTC.

The CDR3 sequence is CSVAGAFSTDTQYF. In DNA form, the CDR3 reads TGCAGCGTTGCCGGGGCCTTTAGCACAGATACGCAGTATTTT. V is TRBV29-1 and J is TRBJ2-3; the D gene could be TRBD1 or TRBD2 (5 bases each). In germline, CDR1 is SQVTM, CDR2 ANQGSEA. V gave up 4 bases and J gave up 0 bases, with 11 bases separating them. The CDR3 loop spans 14 amino acids.

The rearrangement joins TRBV2 to TRBJ1-2, with 9 bases fitting TRBD1. CDR1 and CDR2 (germline): SNHLY, FYNNEI. Germline trimming cut 0 bases from V and 4 bases from J; bases unmatched to any gene: 3. The CDR3 is 15 amino acids. The chain's CDR3 is CASSEAGQGAYGYTF. CDR3 DNA sequence: TGTGCCAGCAGTGAAGCGGGACAGGGAGCCTATGGCTACACCTTC.